The sequence of this T cell receptor beta chain was determined in a study of T cell responses to AZD1222 COVID-19 vaccine (TCRdb year 2021). At the level of the whole study: AZD1222 recipients given second doses at about 4 weeks or at about 12 weeks were pooled, since spike-specific TCR depth and breadth were not found to differ between the two schedules. A total of just over 230 trial participants underwent TCR sequencing, of whom about 200 had received two doses of AZD1222 and approximately 26 had received two doses of the MenACWY control vaccine. Trial participants were enrolled into age subgroups of 18-55, 56-69 and 70-plus years, which contained approximately 150, 30 and 60 TCR-sequenced participants, respectively. Results and caveats for the whole study, not just this receptor: A significant rise in spike-specific TCR breadth and depth was observed after two AZD1222 doses relative to day 0 and relative to MenACWY recipients. The 56-69-year group was small, and its depth increase did not reach significance, likely because of low power. Vaccine-associated CD4 TCRs spanned the whole spike protein, with dominant responses in regions 160-218 and 743-854. Participants were mostly white British, with more females than males. The authors suggested clonal diversity may have been underestimated. Epitopes outside the regions mutated in the B.1.351 and B.1.1.7 variants were reportedly recognized by nearly half of the unique spike-specific TCRs. Conclusions about previously exposed vaccinees were limited because only a handful of AZD1222 recipients were SARS-CoV-2 seropositive at baseline. No day 14 peak-response samples were available, so repertoires were characterized only after the peak T cell response.

Read against the paper, the sample's time point label means: baseline before first vaccination. Vaccinee samples were obtained from the UK trials COV001 and COV002, which included a single-blind randomized controlled phase 2/3 trial of AZD1222 (ChAdOx1 nCoV-19) in healthy adults. For TCRbeta chain sequencing, PBMC samples were collected from trial participants at day 0 and at day 28 after the second dose. The CDR3 regions of human TCRbeta chains were subjected to immunosequencing. The original methods were these. TCRs in the repertoires were matched against a reference library of SARS-CoV-2-specific TCRs that had been generated with the MIRA antigen-specificity platform. Breadth meant the fraction of unique TCRs that were SARS-CoV-2-associated, whereas depth meant the fraction of total T cells that were SARS-CoV-2-associated. Using the MIRA data, each spike-specific TCR was assigned both to the spike region to which the TCR was reactive and to a CD4 or CD8 class. Log10-transformed breadth and depth values were compared by one-way ANOVA with Sidak's multiple comparisons tests. Held by TCRdb, this immuneACCESS table contains in-frame sequences only and omits some clones. Under half of the omission traces to an unresolved V gene where checked; the cause of the rest is unknown. V and J calls and clone size are given by that table; D and trimming were obtained from the DNA. This sample has 85,000 to 130,000 clones in its table, and 80% to 90% of those were observed once. The top ten clones comprise approximately 3.3% of the sample.

About this clone itself: Its antigen has not been determined. Base quality data are lacking; no much larger clone is found one base away.

From cysteine to phenylalanine, the CDR3 is 14 amino acids long. CDR3 DNA only is kept here, 42 bases in frame from base 1. Trimming takes 1 base from V and 9 bases from J, and the germline ends sit 13 bases apart. CDR1 and CDR2 were assigned from the germline V gene (reference sequence) as LNHNV and YYDKDF. The TCR comes from an adult in good health. Rearrangement joined TRBV15 to TRBJ2-1, with no reliable assignment of the D segment. The material sequenced was peripheral blood, taken on day 0 of AZD1222 vaccination. The nucleotide sequence reads TGTGCCACCAGCAGAGTCTTGAGTACAAGTGAGCAGTTCTTC. Translated, it reads CATSRVLSTSEQFF.